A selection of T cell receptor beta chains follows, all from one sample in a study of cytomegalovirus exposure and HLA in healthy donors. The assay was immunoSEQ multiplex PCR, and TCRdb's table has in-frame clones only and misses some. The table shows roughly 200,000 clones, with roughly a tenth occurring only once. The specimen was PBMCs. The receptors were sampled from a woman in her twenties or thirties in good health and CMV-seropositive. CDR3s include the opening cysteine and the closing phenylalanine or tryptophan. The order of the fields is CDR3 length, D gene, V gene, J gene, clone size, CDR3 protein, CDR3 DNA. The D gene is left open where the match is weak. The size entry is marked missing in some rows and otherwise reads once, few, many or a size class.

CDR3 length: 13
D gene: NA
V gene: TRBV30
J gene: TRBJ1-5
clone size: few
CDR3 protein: CAWSTGQGLPQHF
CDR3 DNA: TGTGCCTGGAGTACTGGGCAGGGGCTGCCCCAGCATTTT

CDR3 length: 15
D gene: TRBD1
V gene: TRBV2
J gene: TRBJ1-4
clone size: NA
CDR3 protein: CASRGQGAKGEKLFF
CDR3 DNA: TGTGCCAGCAGGGGACAGGGGGCGAAGGGGGAAAAACTGTTTTTT

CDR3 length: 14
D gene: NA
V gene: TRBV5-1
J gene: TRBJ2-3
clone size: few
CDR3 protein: CASSLGGGTDTQYF
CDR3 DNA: TGCGCCAGCAGCTTGGGGGGAGGCACAGATACGCAGTATTTT

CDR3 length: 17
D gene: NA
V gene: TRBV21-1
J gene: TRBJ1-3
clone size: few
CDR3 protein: CASSKDGGQISGNTIYF
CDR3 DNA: TGTGCCAGCAGCAAAGACGGAGGACAGATCTCTGGAAACACCATATATTTT

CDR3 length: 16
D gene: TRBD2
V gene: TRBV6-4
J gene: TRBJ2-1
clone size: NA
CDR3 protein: CASSDTWTSGYNEQFF
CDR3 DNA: TGTGCCAGCAGTGACACATGGACTAGCGGCTACAATGAGCAGTTCTTC

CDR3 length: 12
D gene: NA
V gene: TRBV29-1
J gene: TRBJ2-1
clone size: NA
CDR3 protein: CSAKGQGNEQFF
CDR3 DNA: TGCAGCGCCAAGGGTCAGGGCAATGAGCAGTTCTTC

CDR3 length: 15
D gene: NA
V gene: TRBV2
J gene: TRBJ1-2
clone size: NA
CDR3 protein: CASNSPTSQHYGYTF
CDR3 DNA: TGTGCCAGCAACTCTCCGACAAGTCAGCACTATGGCTACACCTTC

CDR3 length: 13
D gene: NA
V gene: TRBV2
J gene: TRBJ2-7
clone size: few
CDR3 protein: CASSEPGLNEQYF
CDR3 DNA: TGTGCCAGCAGTGAGCCGGGTCTTAACGAGCAGTACTTC

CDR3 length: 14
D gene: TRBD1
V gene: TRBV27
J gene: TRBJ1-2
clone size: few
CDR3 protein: CASSFRQGVYGYTF
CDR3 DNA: TGTGCCAGCAGTTTTAGACAGGGAGTATATGGCTACACCTTC

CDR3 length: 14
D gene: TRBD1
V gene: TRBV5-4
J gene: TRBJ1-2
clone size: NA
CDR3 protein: CASSSKTGGIGYTF
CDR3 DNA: TGTGCCAGCAGCTCTAAAACAGGGGGTATTGGCTACACCTTC

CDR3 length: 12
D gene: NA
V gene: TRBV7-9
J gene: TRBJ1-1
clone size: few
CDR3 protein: CASSLMSNVAFF
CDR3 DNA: TGTGCCAGCAGCTTAATGAGTAACGTAGCTTTCTTT

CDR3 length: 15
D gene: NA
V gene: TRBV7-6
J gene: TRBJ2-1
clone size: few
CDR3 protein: CASSLERFFGAEQFF
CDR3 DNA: TGTGCCAGCAGCTTAGAGCGTTTTTTCGGTGCTGAGCAGTTCTTC

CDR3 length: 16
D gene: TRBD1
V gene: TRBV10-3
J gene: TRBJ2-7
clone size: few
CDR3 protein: CAISHVGGTASYEQYF
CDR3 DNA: TGTGCCATCAGTCATGTAGGTGGGACAGCCTCCTACGAGCAGTACTTC